The sequence of this T cell receptor (beta chain) was determined in a study of T cell repertoires in cytomegalovirus infection (dated by TCRdb to the late 2010s). Regarding the research as a whole: Donor HLA type was relevant to the analysis, because carriage of CMV infection together with the matching HLA type was indicated by public TCR beta signatures. The investigation overall reported the following: In both this cohort and an independent roughly 330-donor cohort, the cumulative frequency of public TCR beta family members distinguished carriers of CMV infection plus the relevant HLA type. In the ex vivo response, HLA-C-restricted CMV-specific TCR beta clonotypes were dominant, and in two of eight donors the single most frequent clonotype came from this HLA-C-restricted group.

For sequencing, an Illumina HiSeq 1500 was employed. The raw public data were reprocessed by TCRdb itself: fastp quality trimming at Q25, MiXCR clonotype calling, in-frame beta chains only. Here each entry gathers all rows of one CDR3 protein and keeps the most common genes and DNA. Counted in this sample were about 450,000 distinct CDR3 sequences; approximately 32% of them appeared once. Approximately 14% of the sample rests with the top ten. This clonotype was observed a few times. The antigen it binds to is not known. Within one base of it there is no much larger clone, and no base qualities were kept. Compared with germline, V lacks 2 bases and J lacks 3 bases; bases without a gene match: 6. CDR1 SGHVS and CDR2 FNYEAQ were looked up in the germline V gene. Spanning cysteine to phenylalanine, the CDR3 consists of 15 amino acids. This entry keeps only the CDR3 DNA: 45 bases, framed from base 1.

The sequence came from a human donor in good health (CMV status not recorded). Some clones in this sample may be carry-over from other donors' samples. The material sequenced was PBMCs. This sequence uses TRBV7-6 and TRBJ2-7; 8 of the junction bases match TRBD2. For the CDR3, the sequence is CASSLTSGGRYEQYF. The nucleotides read TGTGCCAGCAGCTTAACCTCGGGGGGGCGCTACGAGCAGTACTTC.